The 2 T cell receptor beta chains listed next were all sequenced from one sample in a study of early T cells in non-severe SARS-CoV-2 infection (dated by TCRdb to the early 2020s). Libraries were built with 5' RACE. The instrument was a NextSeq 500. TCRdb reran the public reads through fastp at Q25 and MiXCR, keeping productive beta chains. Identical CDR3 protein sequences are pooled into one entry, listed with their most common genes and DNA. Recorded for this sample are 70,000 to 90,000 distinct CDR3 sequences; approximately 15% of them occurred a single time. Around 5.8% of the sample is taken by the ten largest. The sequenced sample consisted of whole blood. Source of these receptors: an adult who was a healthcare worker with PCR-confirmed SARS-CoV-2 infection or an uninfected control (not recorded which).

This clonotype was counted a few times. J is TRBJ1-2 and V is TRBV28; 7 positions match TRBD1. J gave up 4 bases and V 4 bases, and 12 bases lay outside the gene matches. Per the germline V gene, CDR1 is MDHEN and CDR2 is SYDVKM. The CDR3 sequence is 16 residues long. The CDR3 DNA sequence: TGTGCCAGCAGTTCCCCGGGACAGAGAGCTTCCTATGGCTACACCTTC. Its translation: CASSSPGQRASYGYTF.

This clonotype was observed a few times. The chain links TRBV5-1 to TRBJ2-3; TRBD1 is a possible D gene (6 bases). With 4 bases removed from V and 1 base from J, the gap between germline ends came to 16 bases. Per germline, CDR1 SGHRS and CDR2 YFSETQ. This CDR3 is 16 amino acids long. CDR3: CASSHAGVERTDTQYF. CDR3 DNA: TGCGCCAGCAGCCACGCAGGGGTAGAGCGCACAGATACGCAGTATTTT.